These 2 T cell receptor beta chains came from one sample sequenced in a study of T cell repertoires in cytomegalovirus infection. TCRdb analysed the reads with MiXCR anew, one entry per CDR3 protein. This sample carries about 180,000 distinct CDR3 sequences, around 14% of them seen once, and the ten largest clones take over 25%. Sequencing was performed on PBMCs. These receptors were obtained from a human donor in good health (CMV status not recorded). Some clones in this sample may be carry-over from other donors' samples.

The chain has TRBV18 and TRBJ2-2; no firm D call. CDR3 length: 17 amino acids. The V end lost 4 bases, the J end lost 1 base, and 16 bases lay between the germline ends. Germline-derived CDR1 and CDR2 are KGHSH and LQKENI. CDR3 nucleotide sequence: TGTGCCAGCTCACTCCCGACGGGTCGAAAGAACACCGGGGAGCTGTTTTTT. This sequence encodes CASSLPTGRKNTGELFF.

The CDR3 DNA is TGCGCCAGCAGCTTGGGGCAGGGGAAAGGCTACGAGCAGTACTTC. Amino acids: CASSLGQGKGYEQYF. The chain recombines TRBV5-1 with TRBJ2-7; a weak D match, TRBD1 (6 bases). V lost 0 bases and J lost 3, with 13 bases in between. The V gene's germline CDR1 is SGHRS and CDR2 YFSETQ. The CDR3 has 15 residues.